These T cell receptor beta chains were read from a single sample in a study of blood T cell repertoires in COVID-19. Here immunoSEQ multiplex PCR was the method, and the copy in TCRdb shows in-frame clones only, minus some. Found here are under 200,000 clones, 80% of them singletons; the top ten hold roughly 6.4%. The sequencing sample was made of peripheral blood. These receptors were taken from a man between 60 and 75 years old with acute or convalescent COVID-19. Each CDR3 is given with its conserved first and last residue. Each record gives: clone size, V gene, D gene, J gene, CDR3 protein, CDR3 DNA. D genes are given only for firm matches. The size entry is marked missing in some rows and otherwise reads once, few, many or a size class.

NA	TRBV6-1	NA	TRBJ1-1	CASSEGGDPNTEAFF	TGTGCCAGCAGTGAAGGCGGGGACCCGAACACTGAAGCTTTCTTT
NA	TRBV6-6	NA	TRBJ1-1	CASSYGALEGTEAFF	TGTGCCAGCAGTTACGGGGCTCTCGAAGGCACTGAAGCTTTCTTT
NA	TRBV5-1	TRBD2	TRBJ2-7	CASSLGGTSERYEQYF	TGCGCCAGCAGCTTGGGCGGGACTAGCGAGAGGTACGAGCAGTACTTC
NA	TRBV3-1/TRBV3-2	NA	TRBJ2-2	CASSLTGNTGELFF	TGTGCCAGCAGCCTGACTGGGAACACCGGGGAGCTGTTTTTT
few	TRBV7-9	NA	TRBJ1-1	CASSLYASHRDEAFF	TGTGCCAGCAGCTTATACGCGTCGCACAGAGATGAAGCTTTCTTT
NA	TRBV6-6	TRBD2	TRBJ2-6	CASSRTSGGSGANVLTF	TGTGCCAGCAGTCGGACTAGCGGGGGCTCTGGGGCCAACGTCCTGACTTTC
NA	TRBV5-6	TRBD1	TRBJ1-6	CASSPGQENSPLHF	TGTGCCAGCAGCCCGGGACAGGAAAATTCACCCCTCCACTTT
NA	TRBV5-1	NA	TRBJ1-4	CASSLGGRNEKLFF	TGCGCCAGCAGCTTAGGAGGGAGGAATGAAAAACTGTTTTTT
NA	TRBV19	NA	TRBJ1-5	CASSPGQGRGNQPQHF	TGTGCCAGTAGTCCCGGGCAGGGGCGAGGAAATCAGCCCCAGCATTTT
NA	TRBV7-9	NA	TRBJ2-7	CASSLSRRGRSYEQYF	TGTGCCAGCAGCTTAAGTCGTAGGGGTAGGTCCTACGAGCAGTACTTC
NA	TRBV5-4	NA	TRBJ1-2	CASSSGGPEPDYGYTF	TGTGCCAGCAGCTCGGGGGGCCCCGAGCCCGACTATGGCTACACCTTC
NA	TRBV29-1	TRBD1	TRBJ1-2	CSVGRTGGHGYTF	TGCAGCGTTGGCAGGACAGGGGGTCATGGCTACACCTTC
few	TRBV7-8	TRBD1	TRBJ1-6	CASSLIGQGADSPLHF	TGTGCCAGCAGCTTAATCGGACAGGGGGCGGATTCACCCCTCCACTTT
NA	TRBV15	NA	TRBJ1-2	CATSRDSWGTPFGYTF	TGTGCCACCAGCAGAGATTCATGGGGGACACCCTTTGGCTACACCTTC
NA	TRBV6-5	NA	TRBJ1-1	CASSMGANTEAFF	TGTGCCAGTTCGATGGGGGCGAACACTGAAGCTTTCTTT
NA	TRBV14	NA	TRBJ2-3	CASSQVLSLVLSDTQYF	TGTGCCAGCAGCCAAGTACTTTCTCTTGTTTTGTCAGATACGCAGTATTTT
NA	TRBV6-6	TRBD1	TRBJ1-3	CASVAGGDTIYF	TGTGCCAGCGTTGCAGGGGGAGACACCATATATTTT
NA	TRBV5-8	NA	TRBJ1-4	CASSLNPRTNEKLFF	TGTGCCAGCAGCTTGAACCCCAGGACTAATGAAAAACTGTTTTTT
few	TRBV5-6	NA	TRBJ1-1	CASSLQVYRAPNTEAFF	TGTGCCAGCAGCTTGCAAGTTTACAGGGCGCCGAACACTGAAGCTTTCTTT
NA	TRBV11-2	NA	TRBJ2-1	CASSLEISYEQFF	TGTGCCAGCAGCTTAGAGATTAGCTACGAGCAGTTCTTC
NA	TRBV5-1	NA	TRBJ2-2	CASSPGGTNTGELFF	TGCGCCAGCAGCCCCGGTGGGACTAACACCGGGGAGCTGTTTTTT
few	TRBV21-1	NA	TRBJ1-1	CASSMGGHWAFF	TGTGCCAGCAGCATGGGCGGGCATTGGGCTTTCTTT
few	TRBV28	NA	TRBJ1-5	CASSFGGRGNQPQHF	TGTGCCAGCAGTTTCGGGGGGCGGGGCAATCAGCCCCAGCATTTT
NA	TRBV2	NA	TRBJ2-3	CASSGTGFTDTQYF	TGTGCAAGCAGCGGCACGGGGTTCACAGATACGCAGTATTTT
NA	TRBV3-1/TRBV3-2	TRBD1	TRBJ1-5	CASSQDFGTGGDQPQHF	TGTGCCAGCAGCCAAGATTTTGGGACAGGTGGAGATCAGCCCCAGCATTTT
NA	TRBV7-3	NA	TRBJ2-1	CASSLGTRGDEQFF	TGTGCCAGCAGCTTAGGTACCAGGGGGGATGAGCAGTTCTTC
NA	TRBV5-1	NA	TRBJ1-1	CASSLDGGLGAFF	TGCGCCAGCAGCTTGGACGGGGGGCTGGGGGCTTTCTTT
NA	TRBV29-1	NA	TRBJ1-4	CSVKDGGPNEKLFF	TGCAGCGTTAAGGACGGGGGGCCTAATGAAAAACTGTTTTTT
NA	TRBV7-3	NA	TRBJ2-3	CASSPGTSTDTQYF	TGTGCCAGCAGCCCCGGGACAAGCACAGATACGCAGTATTTT
NA	TRBV11-2	NA	TRBJ1-1	CASSPRTRIENTEAFF	TGTGCCAGCAGCCCGCGGACTAGAATCGAGAACACTGAAGCTTTCTTT
few	TRBV4-3	NA	TRBJ1-3	CASSQQRSSGNTIYF	TGCGCCAGCAGCCAACAGAGGAGCTCTGGAAACACCATATATTTT
NA	TRBV11-1	NA	TRBJ2-5	CASSLEGSGETQYF	TGTGCCAGCAGCTTGGAGGGCTCGGGAGAGACCCAGTACTTC
once	TRBV25-1	NA	TRBJ1-5	CASSDEPHNQPQHF	TGTGCCAGCAGTGACGAGCCCCACAATCAGCCCCAGCATTTT
few	TRBV5-1	TRBD2	TRBJ2-3	CASSLVGRGPDTQYF	TGCGCCAGCAGCTTGGTGGGGAGGGGCCCAGATACGCAGTATTTT
many	TRBV6-4	NA	TRBJ2-1	CASSEQSTENNEQFF	TGTGCCAGCAGTGAGCAATCTACGGAGAACAATGAGCAGTTCTTC
once	TRBV4-1	NA	TRBJ1-2	CASSQDAVNYGYTF	TGCGCCAGCAGCCAAGATGCAGTTAACTATGGCTACACCTTC
NA	TRBV21-1	NA	TRBJ2-1	CASSKYPREQFF	TGTGCCAGCAGCAAGTATCCACGGGAGCAGTTCTTC
NA	TRBV9	TRBD2	TRBJ2-1	CASSVVAGETFF	TGTGCCAGCAGCGTAGTGGCGGGAGAGACGTTCTTC
NA	TRBV24-1	NA	TRBJ2-1	CATSDYDSSYNEQFF	TGTGCCACCAGTGACTACGACTCCTCCTACAATGAGCAGTTCTTC
few	TRBV20-1	TRBD1	TRBJ1-1	CSASRGQVYTEAFF	TGCAGTGCTAGTAGGGGACAGGTGTACACTGAAGCTTTCTTT
NA	TRBV9	TRBD1	TRBJ1-2	CASSPGGGGPYNYGYTF	TGTGCCAGCAGCCCAGGGGGCGGGGGCCCCTATAACTATGGCTACACCTTC
NA	TRBV9	NA	TRBJ2-3	CASSVERAGGTDTQYF	TGTGCCAGCAGCGTAGAGCGAGCGGGTGGCACAGATACGCAGTATTTT
NA	TRBV3-1/TRBV3-2	NA	TRBJ2-3	CASSHRADTQYF	TGTGCCAGCAGCCACAGAGCGGATACGCAGTATTTT
NA	TRBV18	NA	TRBJ1-5	CASSPPLAGEQPQHF	TGTGCCAGCTCACCACCCTTAGCAGGGGAACAGCCCCAGCATTTT
NA	TRBV2	NA	TRBJ1-2	CASSESGQVNYGYTF	TGTGCCAGCAGTGAATCGGGACAAGTTAACTATGGCTACACCTTC
NA	TRBV9	NA	TRBJ2-1	CASSAIVSGNEQFF	TGTGCCAGCAGCGCGATAGTGAGTGGCAATGAGCAGTTCTTC
NA	TRBV3-1/TRBV3-2	NA	TRBJ2-5	CASSRKVGRPETQYF	TGTGCCAGCAGCCGGAAAGTTGGGCGACCGGAGACCCAGTACTTC
NA	TRBV9	NA	TRBJ1-6	CASSAGGGQSPLHF	TGTGCCAGCAGCGCTGGGGGGGGGCAATCACCCCTCCACTTT
NA	TRBV5-1	TRBD1	TRBJ1-1	CASSLQGAGTEAFF	TGCGCCAGCAGCCTACAGGGGGCTGGCACTGAAGCTTTCTTT
once	TRBV15	NA	TRBJ1-4	CATSRSGGMVEKLFF	TGTGCCACCAGCAGGTCGGGGGGGATGGTTGAAAAACTGTTTTTT
NA	TRBV12-3/TRBV12-4	NA	TRBJ2-7	CASSSPLSYEQYF	TGTGCCAGCAGTTCCCCCCTTTCCTACGAGCAGTACTTC
NA	TRBV19	NA	TRBJ1-2	CASSSGVYGYTF	TGTGCCAGCAGCTCAGGGGTCTATGGCTACACCTTC
NA	TRBV5-1	TRBD1	TRBJ1-4	CASTTGGWGEKLFF	TGCGCCAGCACGACAGGGGGCTGGGGTGAAAAACTGTTTTTT
once	TRBV24-1	NA	TRBJ1-5	CATSAPGDIDDQPQHF	TGTGCCACCAGTGCCCCAGGGGATATCGATGATCAGCCCCAGCATTTT
NA	TRBV7-9	NA	TRBJ2-3	CASSSSQKNPTDTQYF	TGTGCCAGCAGTTCAAGTCAGAAGAACCCCACAGATACGCAGTATTTT
NA	TRBV6-5	NA	TRBJ1-1	CASSYGVSGVEAFF	TGTGCCAGCAGTTACGGGGTCTCCGGGGTTGAAGCTTTCTTT
few	TRBV5-1	NA	TRBJ2-7	CASSLESLARGTYEQYF	TGCGCCAGCAGCTTGGAATCGCTAGCCAGGGGCACCTACGAGCAGTACTTC